This TCR beta chain came from a study of long-term antiretroviral therapy in people with HIV. Survey level was the resolution at which the v3.0 immunoSEQ assay ran. Libraries were prepared by immunoSEQ multiplex PCR; TCRdb keeps only in-frame clonotypes and omits some of them. The sample shows approximately 26,000 clones, roughly 78% of them seen only once. The germline V gene encodes CDR1 SGHNT and CDR2 YENEEA. The CDR3 has 14 amino acids. On this clone itself: Germline is not matched at one junction end, which may reflect a read error.

The source was unsorted PBMCs, collected 1.2 years after starting antiretroviral therapy. This chain uses TRBV11-3 with TRBJ2-1, with 7 bases fitting TRBD1. The receptor was isolated from a woman aged 40 to 55 with HIV. CDR3 protein: CASSVEGAGNEQFF. CDR3 nucleotides: TGTGCCAGCAGCGTAGAGGGGGCGGGCAATGAGCAGTTCTTC.